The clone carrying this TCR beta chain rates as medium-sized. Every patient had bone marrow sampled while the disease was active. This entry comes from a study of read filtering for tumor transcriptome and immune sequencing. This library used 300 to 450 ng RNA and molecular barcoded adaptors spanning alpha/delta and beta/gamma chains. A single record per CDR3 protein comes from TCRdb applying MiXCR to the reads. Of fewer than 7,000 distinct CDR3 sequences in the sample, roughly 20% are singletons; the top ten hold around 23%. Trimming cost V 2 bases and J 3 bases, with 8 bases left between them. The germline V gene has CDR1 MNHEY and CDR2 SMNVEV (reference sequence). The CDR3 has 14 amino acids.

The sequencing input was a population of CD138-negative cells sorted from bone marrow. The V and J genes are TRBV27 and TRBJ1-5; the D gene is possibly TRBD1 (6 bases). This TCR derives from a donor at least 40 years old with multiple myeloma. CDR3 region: CASSLNRANQPQHF. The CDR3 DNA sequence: TGTGCCAGCAGTTTAAACAGGGCCAATCAGCCCCAGCATTTT.